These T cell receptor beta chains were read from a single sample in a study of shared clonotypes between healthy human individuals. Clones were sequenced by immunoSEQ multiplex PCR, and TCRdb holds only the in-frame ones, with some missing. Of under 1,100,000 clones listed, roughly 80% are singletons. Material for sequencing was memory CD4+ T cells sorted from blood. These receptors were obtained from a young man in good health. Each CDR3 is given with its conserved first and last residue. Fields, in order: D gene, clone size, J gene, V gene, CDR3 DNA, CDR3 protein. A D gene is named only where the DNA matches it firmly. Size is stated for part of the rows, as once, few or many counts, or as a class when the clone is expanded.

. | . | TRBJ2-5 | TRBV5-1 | TGCGCCAGCAGCTCCAATCGGGGTCAGGGGCAAGAGACCCAGTACTTC | CASSSNRGQGQETQYF
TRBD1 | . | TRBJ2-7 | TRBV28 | TGTGCCGGCAGTCAGACAGGGTCGGAGCAGTACTTC | CAGSQTGSEQYF
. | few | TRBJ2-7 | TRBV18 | TGTGCCAGCTCATCAGGGACAAAGTACGAGCAGTACTTC | CASSSGTKYEQYF
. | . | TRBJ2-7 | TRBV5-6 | TGTGCCAGCAGCGCCGCCGAAGGGGCCTACGAGCAGTACTTC | CASSAAEGAYEQYF
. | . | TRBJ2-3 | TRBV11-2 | TGTGCCAGCAGCTTAGAGGACTCCACAGATACGCAGTATTTT | CASSLEDSTDTQYF
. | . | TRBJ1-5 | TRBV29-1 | TGCAGCGTTGTTGAGGACCTCCCCAATCAGCCCCAGCATTTT | CSVVEDLPNQPQHF
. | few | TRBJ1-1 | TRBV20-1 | TGCAGTGCTGGACCCCGTCCGGCTTTCTTT | CSAGPRPAFF
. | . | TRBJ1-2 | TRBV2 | TGTGCCAGCAGTTCCTATGGCTACACCTTC | CASSSYGYTF
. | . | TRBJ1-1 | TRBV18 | TGTGCCAGCTCACTGCCCCTGGTGAACACTGAAGCTTTCTTT | CASSLPLVNTEAFF
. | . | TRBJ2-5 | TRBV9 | TGTGCCAGCAGCGTACGAGACCAAGAGACCCAGTACTTC | CASSVRDQETQYF
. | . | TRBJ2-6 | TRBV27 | TGTGCCAGCAGTTTAGTTCAGGGAACGCCTGGGGCCAACGTCCTGACTTTC | CASSLVQGTPGANVLTF
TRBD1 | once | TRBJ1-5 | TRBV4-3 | TGCGCCAGCAGCCAAGATGGGACAGGCCGGATGCCCCAGCATTTT | CASSQDGTGRMPQHF
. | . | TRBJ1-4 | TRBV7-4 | TGTGCCAGCAGCTTTCAAGTTTCAACTAATGAAAAACTGTTTTTT | CASSFQVSTNEKLFF
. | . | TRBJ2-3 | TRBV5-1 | TGCGCCAGCAGCTTGGTTAGCGGAACAGATACGCAGTATTTT | CASSLVSGTDTQYF
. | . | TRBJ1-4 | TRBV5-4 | TGTGCCAGCAGCTGGGGCGTGGGGGCCTCTAATGAAAAACTGTTTTTT | CASSWGVGASNEKLFF
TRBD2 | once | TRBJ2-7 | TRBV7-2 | TGTGCCAGCTCACTAGGGGAGCGGGAGAAGCAGTACTTC | CASSLGEREKQYF
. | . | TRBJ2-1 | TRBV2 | TGTGCCAGCGCCCCGGGACGCGGTTACAATGAGCAGTTCTTC | CASAPGRGYNEQFF